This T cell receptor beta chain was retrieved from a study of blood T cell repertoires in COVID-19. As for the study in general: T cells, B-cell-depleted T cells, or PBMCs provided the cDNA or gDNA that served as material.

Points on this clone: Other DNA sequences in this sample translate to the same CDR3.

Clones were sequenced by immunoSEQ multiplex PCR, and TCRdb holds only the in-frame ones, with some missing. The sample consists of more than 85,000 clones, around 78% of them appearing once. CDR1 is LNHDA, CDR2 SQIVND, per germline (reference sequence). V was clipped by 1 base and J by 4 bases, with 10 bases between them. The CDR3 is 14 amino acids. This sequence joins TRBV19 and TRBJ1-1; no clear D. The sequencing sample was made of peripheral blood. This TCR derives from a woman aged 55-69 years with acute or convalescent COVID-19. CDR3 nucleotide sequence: TGTGCCAGTAGTATAGTGCCCTCGGGCACTGAAGCTTTCTTT. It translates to CASSIVPSGTEAFF.